This T cell receptor (beta chain) stems from a study of shared clonotypes between healthy human individuals. Germline V gene lookup returns CDR1 SGHKS and CDR2 YYEKEE (reference sequence). This CDR3 contains 14 residues. V lost 3 bases and J lost 15; bases outside the gene matches: 13. CD8 cells regarded as naive lacked CD45RO, were positively chosen for CCR7, and omitted terminally differentiated effector memory CD45RA+ cells. All donors qualified as healthy HIV-negative adults and had experienced no recent acute infections or vaccinations. Among the donors, all were Caucasian adults who lived in Nashville, Tennessee. The genomic DNA of each subset was split evenly across several immunoSEQ plates. The table came from immunoSEQ multiplex PCR; TCRdb's copy has only in-frame clones and leaves some out. Altogether nearly 600,000 clones are present, less than 97% being singletons, with the ten largest covering around 0.11%.

As for this clone: As yet, its antigen is unknown.

Findings and limits, study-wide: With four donors compared, 4% to 5.5% of naive CD4 clonotypes were shared.

This chain joins TRBV5-5 and TRBJ2-1; 9 bases align to TRBD2. The sequenced sample consisted of naive CD8+ T cells sorted from blood. The sequence was collected from a woman in her thirties in good health. CDR3 sequence (DNA): TGTGCCAGCAGCTCGGGGACTAGCCCGATGGAACGGTTCTTC. The encoded protein is CASSSGTSPMERFF.